These T cell receptor beta chains were read from a single sample in a study of blood T cell repertoires in COVID-19. The table came from immunoSEQ multiplex PCR; TCRdb's copy has only in-frame clones and leaves some out. The sample carries approximately 130,000 clones, 75% to 90% recorded once. Sequencing was performed on peripheral blood. The receptor source for this set is an older man with active or convalescent COVID-19. Both conserved end residues are part of each CDR3. Fields, in order: D gene, V gene, clone size, J gene, CDR3 DNA, CDR3 protein. D genes are given only for firm matches. The size field is filled for only some rows; it gives once, few, many or a size class.

D gene: TRBD2; V gene: TRBV6-1; clone size: NA; J gene: TRBJ2-3; CDR3 DNA: TGTGCCAGCAGTGTCGAGGAGCTAGCGGGGTCCACAGATACGCAGTATTTT; CDR3 protein: CASSVEELAGSTDTQYF
D gene: NA; V gene: TRBV7-9; clone size: NA; J gene: TRBJ1-6; CDR3 DNA: TGTGCCAGCAGTCGACAGGACACCTCGAATTCACCCCTCCACTTT; CDR3 protein: CASSRQDTSNSPLHF
D gene: TRBD1; V gene: TRBV18; clone size: NA; J gene: TRBJ1-5; CDR3 DNA: TGTGCCAGCTCACTGACAGGGGTGAGCAATCAGCCCCAGCATTTT; CDR3 protein: CASSLTGVSNQPQHF
D gene: NA; V gene: TRBV3-1/TRBV3-2; clone size: NA; J gene: TRBJ1-5; CDR3 DNA: TGTGCCAGCAGCCCGACGGGGGTAAGCAATCAGCCCCAGCATTTT; CDR3 protein: CASSPTGVSNQPQHF
D gene: NA; V gene: TRBV7-9; clone size: NA; J gene: TRBJ1-2; CDR3 DNA: TGTGCCAGCAGCCCCAACCCGGTTGCTAACTATGGCTACACCTTC; CDR3 protein: CASSPNPVANYGYTF
D gene: TRBD1; V gene: TRBV6-6; clone size: NA; J gene: TRBJ1-1; CDR3 DNA: TGTGCCAGCAGCCCCGACAGGGGCCCGAACACTGAAGCTTTCTTT; CDR3 protein: CASSPDRGPNTEAFF
D gene: NA; V gene: TRBV28; clone size: NA; J gene: TRBJ2-1; CDR3 DNA: TGTGCCAGCAGTTTACCGCAGGGGAAGATGGATGAGCAGTTCTTC; CDR3 protein: CASSLPQGKMDEQFF
D gene: NA; V gene: TRBV5-6; clone size: NA; J gene: TRBJ2-5; CDR3 DNA: TGTGCCAGCAGCTTGGGTTACAGCACCCAAGAGACCCAGTACTTC; CDR3 protein: CASSLGYSTQETQYF
D gene: TRBD1; V gene: TRBV5-5; clone size: NA; J gene: TRBJ1-2; CDR3 DNA: TGTGCCAGCAGCTCACCTATCGGGACAGAATCAAACTATGGCTACACCTTC; CDR3 protein: CASSSPIGTESNYGYTF
D gene: TRBD1; V gene: TRBV19; clone size: NA; J gene: TRBJ1-5; CDR3 DNA: TGTGCCAGTAGTATGGCAACAGGGGAAAATCAGCCCCAGCATTTT; CDR3 protein: CASSMATGENQPQHF
D gene: NA; V gene: TRBV6-5; clone size: few; J gene: TRBJ1-2; CDR3 DNA: TGTGCCAGCATTCTAGATTCGGGACATTCCTATGGCTACACCTTC; CDR3 protein: CASILDSGHSYGYTF
D gene: TRBD1; V gene: TRBV5-1; clone size: NA; J gene: TRBJ2-3; CDR3 DNA: TGCGCCAGCAGCTCCGGAGACAGGGCAGATACGCAGTATTTT; CDR3 protein: CASSSGDRADTQYF
D gene: TRBD1; V gene: TRBV28; clone size: NA; J gene: TRBJ1-5; CDR3 DNA: TGTGCCAGCAGCCACAGGGGTACGAGCCAGCCCCAGCATTTT; CDR3 protein: CASSHRGTSQPQHF
D gene: NA; V gene: TRBV19; clone size: NA; J gene: TRBJ2-7; CDR3 DNA: TGTGCCAGTAGTAACAGGGAATACGAGCAGTACTTC; CDR3 protein: CASSNREYEQYF
D gene: NA; V gene: TRBV9; clone size: NA; J gene: TRBJ2-7; CDR3 DNA: TGTGCCAGCAGCGGATCATCCGGGGACTACGAGCAGTACTTC; CDR3 protein: CASSGSSGDYEQYF
D gene: TRBD2; V gene: TRBV6-5; clone size: NA; J gene: TRBJ2-5; CDR3 DNA: TGTGCCAGCAGCCGACTAGCGGGAAATTTCGAGACCCAGTACTTC; CDR3 protein: CASSRLAGNFETQYF
D gene: NA; V gene: TRBV28; clone size: NA; J gene: TRBJ2-7; CDR3 DNA: TGTGCCAGCAGTTTATACGGGGCTGGGGGGATCTCCTACGAGCAGTACTTC; CDR3 protein: CASSLYGAGGISYEQYF
D gene: NA; V gene: TRBV5-8; clone size: NA; J gene: TRBJ1-4; CDR3 DNA: TGTGCCAGCAGCTTGGAAGGGGCAACAACTAATGAAAAACTGTTTTTT; CDR3 protein: CASSLEGATTNEKLFF
D gene: TRBD2; V gene: TRBV6-6; clone size: NA; J gene: TRBJ2-5; CDR3 DNA: TGTGCCAGCAGAGGCGGGGGAGGGGAGACCCAGTACTTC; CDR3 protein: CASRGGGGETQYF
D gene: NA; V gene: TRBV28; clone size: NA; J gene: TRBJ2-1; CDR3 DNA: TGTGCCAGCAGTTTGGCGGGTAGGTACAATGAGCAGTTCTTC; CDR3 protein: CASSLAGRYNEQFF
D gene: TRBD2; V gene: TRBV27; clone size: NA; J gene: TRBJ2-3; CDR3 DNA: TGTGCCAGCAGCTCAGGACTAGCCTACACAGATACGCAGTATTTT; CDR3 protein: CASSSGLAYTDTQYF
D gene: TRBD1; V gene: TRBV28; clone size: NA; J gene: TRBJ1-2; CDR3 DNA: TGTGCCAGCAGTTTGACAGGGGGGCACTATGGCTACACCTTC; CDR3 protein: CASSLTGGHYGYTF
D gene: NA; V gene: TRBV6-6; clone size: NA; J gene: TRBJ1-1; CDR3 DNA: TGTGCCAGCAGTTACTCGGAGCAGAACACTGAAGCTTTCTTT; CDR3 protein: CASSYSEQNTEAFF
D gene: TRBD1; V gene: TRBV28; clone size: NA; J gene: TRBJ1-5; CDR3 DNA: TGTGCCAGCAGTCCCACAGGGGGTTTCAATCAGCCCCAGCATTTT; CDR3 protein: CASSPTGGFNQPQHF
D gene: NA; V gene: TRBV5-4; clone size: NA; J gene: TRBJ1-6; CDR3 DNA: TGTGCCAGCAGGGAAGACAGGTTTTTATATAATTCACCCCTCCACTTT; CDR3 protein: CASREDRFLYNSPLHF
D gene: NA; V gene: TRBV6-1; clone size: NA; J gene: TRBJ2-1; CDR3 DNA: TGTGCCAGCAGTGAAGGTTGGAGCTCGGATGAGCAGTTCTTC; CDR3 protein: CASSEGWSSDEQFF
D gene: TRBD2; V gene: TRBV19; clone size: once; J gene: TRBJ2-7; CDR3 DNA: TGTGCCAGTAGTCCTAGCGGGAGGCCTCCTGAATCGGAGCAGTACTTC; CDR3 protein: CASSPSGRPPESEQYF
D gene: TRBD2; V gene: TRBV27; clone size: NA; J gene: TRBJ2-7; CDR3 DNA: TGTGCCAGCAGGGTAGCTAGCGGGGCACCCTACGAGCAGTACTTC; CDR3 protein: CASRVASGAPYEQYF
D gene: NA; V gene: TRBV19; clone size: few; J gene: TRBJ1-2; CDR3 DNA: TGTGCCAGTAGTTTCGATCTGGGGGCAGGAGTCAACTATGGCTACACCTTC; CDR3 protein: CASSFDLGAGVNYGYTF
D gene: NA; V gene: TRBV7-9; clone size: NA; J gene: TRBJ1-1; CDR3 DNA: TGTGCCAGCCGGGGTCAGACTATGAACACTGAAGCTTTCTTT; CDR3 protein: CASRGQTMNTEAFF
D gene: NA; V gene: TRBV29-1; clone size: few; J gene: TRBJ2-7; CDR3 DNA: TGCAGCGTTGAGGCCGCAGGGCAGCAGTACTTC; CDR3 protein: CSVEAAGQQYF
D gene: TRBD1; V gene: TRBV24-1; clone size: NA; J gene: TRBJ2-3; CDR3 DNA: TGTGCCACCAGTGACTCTCAGCGACAGGGTACAGATACGCAGTATTTT; CDR3 protein: CATSDSQRQGTDTQYF
D gene: NA; V gene: TRBV5-1; clone size: NA; J gene: TRBJ1-5; CDR3 DNA: TGCGCCAGCAGCTTGGCCGGGGATAGCAATCAGCCCCAGCATTTT; CDR3 protein: CASSLAGDSNQPQHF
D gene: NA; V gene: TRBV6-2/TRBV6-3; clone size: NA; J gene: TRBJ1-5; CDR3 DNA: TGTGCCAGCAGTGTCGGACAGTTCAATCAGCCCCAGCATTTT; CDR3 protein: CASSVGQFNQPQHF
D gene: TRBD1; V gene: TRBV18; clone size: NA; J gene: TRBJ1-4; CDR3 DNA: TGTGCCAGCTCGTCGGACAGGGCTAAGGAAAAACTGTTTTTT; CDR3 protein: CASSSDRAKEKLFF
D gene: TRBD1; V gene: TRBV11-2; clone size: NA; J gene: TRBJ2-1; CDR3 DNA: TGTGCCAGCAGTCATTACAGGGGATCGTCCTACAATGAGCAGTTCTTC; CDR3 protein: CASSHYRGSSYNEQFF
D gene: NA; V gene: TRBV19; clone size: NA; J gene: TRBJ2-2; CDR3 DNA: TGTGCCAGTAGTATAGCTCTTACCGGCGGGGAGCTGTTTTTT; CDR3 protein: CASSIALTGGELFF
D gene: NA; V gene: TRBV30; clone size: NA; J gene: TRBJ1-2; CDR3 DNA: TGTGCCTGGAGTGTAAGGGGGGGCTATGGCTACACCTTC; CDR3 protein: CAWSVRGGYGYTF
D gene: TRBD1; V gene: TRBV7-9; clone size: once; J gene: TRBJ2-7; CDR3 DNA: TGTGCCAGCAGCTTCCGGACAGGGTTGGGTGAGCAGTACTTC; CDR3 protein: CASSFRTGLGEQYF
D gene: NA; V gene: TRBV19; clone size: NA; J gene: TRBJ1-2; CDR3 DNA: TGTGCCAGTAGTATAGGAGCCGACAGACCCTATGGCTACACCTTC; CDR3 protein: CASSIGADRPYGYTF
D gene: TRBD1; V gene: TRBV3-1/TRBV3-2; clone size: NA; J gene: TRBJ2-7; CDR3 DNA: TGTGCCAGCAGCCAAGATACGCGGACAGGGACCTACGAGCAGTACTTC; CDR3 protein: CASSQDTRTGTYEQYF
D gene: NA; V gene: TRBV12-2; clone size: NA; J gene: TRBJ1-5; CDR3 DNA: TGTGCAAGTCGCTTATCCAGGGTCTGTTGGCCCCAGCATTTT; CDR3 protein: CASRLSRVCWPQHF